Reported below is one T cell receptor beta chain. Its specificity is unknown. The data belong to a study of identical twins. Study-level points and caveats: Fewer insertions were carried by abundant cord blood beta clonotypes, but none was seen in memory repertoires. Excess low generation probability was seen in twin-shared out-of-frame alpha sequences. Zero-insertion analyses could be partly confounded by invariant MAIT and iNKT cells.

V lost 6 bases to trimming and J lost 3 bases; unmatched junction nucleotides: 4. The CDR3 is 15 residues long. TCRdb reprocessed the 5' RACE reads with MiXCR, giving one entry per CDR3 protein. The sample carries hundreds of thousands of distinct CDR3 sequences, around 22% recorded once. In addition, the sample was reused for a study of yellow fever vaccine responses in identical twins.

Sequenced input: CD4+ T cells sorted from blood. J is TRBJ2-3 and V is TRBV12-3 or TRBV12-4, with 12 bases aligning to TRBD2. The receptor was isolated from a young woman in good health. The DNA of the CDR3 is TGTGCCAGCAGAGTTGGACTAGCGGGGACAGATACGCAGTATTTT. This translates into CASRVGLAGTDTQYF.